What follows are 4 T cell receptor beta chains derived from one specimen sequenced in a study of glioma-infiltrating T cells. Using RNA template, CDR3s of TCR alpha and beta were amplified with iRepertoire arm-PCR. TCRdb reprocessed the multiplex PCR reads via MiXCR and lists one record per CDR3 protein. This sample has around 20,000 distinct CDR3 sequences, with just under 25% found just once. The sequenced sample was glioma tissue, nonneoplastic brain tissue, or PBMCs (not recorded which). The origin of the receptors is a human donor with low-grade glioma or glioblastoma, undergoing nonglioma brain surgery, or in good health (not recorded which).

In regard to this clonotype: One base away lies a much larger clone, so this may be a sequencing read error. The CDR3 region has the DNA TGCAGTGCGACCGGGACAGGGGGCTACGAGCGGTACTTC. Translated: CSATGTGGYERYF. The rearrangement joins TRBV20-1 to TRBJ2-7; 12 positions agree with TRBD1. Germline CDR1 reads DFQATT; CDR2 reads SNEGSKA (reference sequence). This CDR3 region has 13 residues.

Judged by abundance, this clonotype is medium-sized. CDR3 region: CASSSMGNEQYF. The DNA of the CDR3 is TGTGCCAGCAGCTCCATGGGAAACGAGCAGTACTTC. The chain links TRBV7-2 to TRBJ2-7; D is undetermined. The V end lost 4 bases, the J end lost 5 bases, and 9 bases lay between the germline ends. CDR3 length: 12 residues. Per germline, CDR1 SGHTA and CDR2 FQGNSA.

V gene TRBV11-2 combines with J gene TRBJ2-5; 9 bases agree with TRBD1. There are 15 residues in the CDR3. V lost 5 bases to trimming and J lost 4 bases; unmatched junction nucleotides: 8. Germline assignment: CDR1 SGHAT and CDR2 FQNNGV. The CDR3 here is CASSAGTGRLETQYF. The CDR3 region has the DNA TGTGCCAGCAGCGCGGGGACAGGGCGTTTAGAGACCCAGTACTTC.

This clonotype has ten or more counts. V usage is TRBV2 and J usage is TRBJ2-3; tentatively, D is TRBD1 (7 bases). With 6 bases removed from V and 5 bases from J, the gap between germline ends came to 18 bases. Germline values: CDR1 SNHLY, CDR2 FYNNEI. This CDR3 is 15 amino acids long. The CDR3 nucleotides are TGTGCCAGCAGGGGGCCAGGGGGGCCCGGAGATACGCAGTATTTT. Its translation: CASRGPGGPGDTQYF.